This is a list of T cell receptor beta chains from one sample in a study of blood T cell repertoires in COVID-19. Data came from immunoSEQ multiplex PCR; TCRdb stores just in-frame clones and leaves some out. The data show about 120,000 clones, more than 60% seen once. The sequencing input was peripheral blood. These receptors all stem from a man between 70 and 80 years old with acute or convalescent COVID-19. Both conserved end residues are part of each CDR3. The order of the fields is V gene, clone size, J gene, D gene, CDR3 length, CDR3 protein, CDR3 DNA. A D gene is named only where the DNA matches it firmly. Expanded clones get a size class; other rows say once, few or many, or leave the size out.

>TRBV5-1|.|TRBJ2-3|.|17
CASSVRRGTFSTDTQYF
TGCGCCAGCAGCGTACGGCGGGGAACCTTTAGCACAGATACGCAGTATTTT
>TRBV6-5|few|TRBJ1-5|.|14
CASWSGQRNQPQHF
TGTGCCAGCTGGTCTGGACAGCGCAATCAGCCCCAGCATTTT
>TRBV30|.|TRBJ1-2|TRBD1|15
CAWTPGQGARGGYTF
TGTGCCTGGACTCCGGGACAGGGGGCGCGAGGCGGCTACACCTTC
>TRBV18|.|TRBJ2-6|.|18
CASSPPPGFTSGANVLTF
TGTGCCAGCTCACCACCCCCAGGATTTACCTCTGGGGCCAACGTCCTGACTTTC
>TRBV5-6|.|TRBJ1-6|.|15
CASIPSGGLNSPLHF
TGTGCCAGCATCCCGAGCGGGGGATTGAATTCACCCCTCCACTTT
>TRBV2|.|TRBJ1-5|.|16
CASSDRTAASNQPQHF
TGTGCCAGCAGCGACAGGACCGCGGCTAGCAATCAGCCCCAGCATTTT
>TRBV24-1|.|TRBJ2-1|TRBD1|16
CATSDRTGRSYNEQFF
TGTGCCACCAGTGATCGGACAGGGCGGTCCTACAATGAGCAGTTCTTC
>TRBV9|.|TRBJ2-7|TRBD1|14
CASSVSPGGHEQYF
TGTGCCAGCAGCGTATCCCCAGGGGGCCACGAGCAGTACTTC
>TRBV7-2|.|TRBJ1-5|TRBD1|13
CASSLDRVQPQHF
TGTGCCAGCAGCTTGGACAGGGTGCAGCCCCAGCATTTT
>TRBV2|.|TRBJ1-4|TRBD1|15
CASSGQGALNEKLFF
TGTGCCAGCAGTGGACAGGGGGCGTTAAATGAAAAACTGTTTTTT
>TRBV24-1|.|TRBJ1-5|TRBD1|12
CATRQGEQPQHF
TGTGCCACCAGGCAGGGGGAACAGCCCCAGCATTTT
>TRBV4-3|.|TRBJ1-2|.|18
CASSQDYRPGKANYGYTF
TGCGCCAGCAGCCAAGATTACCGGCCGGGGAAGGCTAACTATGGCTACACCTTC
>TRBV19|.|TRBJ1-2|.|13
CASSMDRAGGYTF
TGTGCCAGTAGTATGGATAGGGCGGGTGGCTACACCTTC
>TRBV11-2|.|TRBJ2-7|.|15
CASSSQTGGVYEQYF
TGTGCCAGCAGCTCACAGACAGGTGGGGTCTACGAGCAGTACTTC